This T cell receptor beta chain was sequenced during a study of CD8+CD57+ T cells in acquired aplastic anemia. The wider study: The average for DNA from sorted CD4+ and CD8+ cells was roughly 3 ug. Read counts for CD4+ cells (from healthy donors) averaged about 10 million. Study results and caveats: Patients and healthy controls showed no significant CD8+ Simpson's diversity difference. Researchers report that around 30 CD8+ CDR3 sequences appeared in both patients and controls.

Germline V lookup: CDR1 SNHLY, CDR2 FYNNEI. The V and J ends lost 6 bases and 5 bases, in that order; junction bases with no gene match: 4. This CDR3 has 12 amino acids. The use of genomic DNA as template underpinned the TCR beta VDJ and CDR3 profiling. TCRdb re-derived calls from the reads in MiXCR, one entry per CDR3 protein. The sample comprises 190,000 or so distinct CDR3 sequences, 60% to 65% of which are singletons, and approximately 30% rests with the top ten. Details on this clonotype: Its antigen is still unknown.

V gene TRBV2 combines with J gene TRBJ2-7, with 7 bases lining up with TRBD1. This TCR was recovered from a human donor in good health. Sequencing used sorted CD4+, CD8+, or CD8+CD57+ T cells (not recorded which) from PBMCs. The CDR3 spells CASRQGFDEQYF. The CDR3 DNA sequence: TGTGCCAGCAGACAGGGGTTCGACGAGCAGTACTTC.